A single TCR beta chain is shown here with its context. This specimen belongs to a study of shared clonotypes between healthy human individuals. The CDR3 sequence is 14 residues long. Germline V lookup: CDR1 SGHTA, CDR2 FQGNSA. Trimming pared 5 bases from V and 5 bases from J, leaving 15 bases between. Sorted-subset replicate PCR reactions contained about 200 ng DNA, corresponding to about 30,000 T cell genomes. TCRdb keeps only in-frame clones here, not all; method: immunoSEQ multiplex PCR. The profile shows about 2.4 million clones, approximately 93% of them singletons. CD45RA+ naive and CD45RA-negative memory subsets were separated from CD4+ cells.

This receptor was identified in a man aged 18 to 35 in good health. Some clones in this sample may be carry-over from other donors' samples. V is TRBV7-2 and J is TRBJ1-1; TRBD1 is a possible D gene (5 bases). Source material: naive CD4+ T cells from PBMCs. Subset of the sample: CD45RA+ positively selected. The CDR3 spells CASSLTGGVTEAFF. The CDR3 DNA reads as TGTGCCAGCAGCCTCACGGGGGGAGTTACTGAAGCTTTCTTT.